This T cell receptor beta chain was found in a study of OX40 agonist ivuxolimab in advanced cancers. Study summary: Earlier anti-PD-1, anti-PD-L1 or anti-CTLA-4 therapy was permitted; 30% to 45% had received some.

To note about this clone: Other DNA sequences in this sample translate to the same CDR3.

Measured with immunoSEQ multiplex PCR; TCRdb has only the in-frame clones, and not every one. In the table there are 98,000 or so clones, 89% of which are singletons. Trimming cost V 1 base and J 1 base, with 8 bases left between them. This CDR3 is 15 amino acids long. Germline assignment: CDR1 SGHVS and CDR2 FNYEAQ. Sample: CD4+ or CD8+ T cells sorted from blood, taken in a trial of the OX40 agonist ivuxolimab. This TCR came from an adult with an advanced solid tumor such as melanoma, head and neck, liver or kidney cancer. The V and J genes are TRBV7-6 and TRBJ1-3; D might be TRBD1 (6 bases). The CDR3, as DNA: TGTGCCAGCAGCTTAGGGACAGCTTCTGGAAACACCATATATTTT. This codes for CASSLGTASGNTIYF.